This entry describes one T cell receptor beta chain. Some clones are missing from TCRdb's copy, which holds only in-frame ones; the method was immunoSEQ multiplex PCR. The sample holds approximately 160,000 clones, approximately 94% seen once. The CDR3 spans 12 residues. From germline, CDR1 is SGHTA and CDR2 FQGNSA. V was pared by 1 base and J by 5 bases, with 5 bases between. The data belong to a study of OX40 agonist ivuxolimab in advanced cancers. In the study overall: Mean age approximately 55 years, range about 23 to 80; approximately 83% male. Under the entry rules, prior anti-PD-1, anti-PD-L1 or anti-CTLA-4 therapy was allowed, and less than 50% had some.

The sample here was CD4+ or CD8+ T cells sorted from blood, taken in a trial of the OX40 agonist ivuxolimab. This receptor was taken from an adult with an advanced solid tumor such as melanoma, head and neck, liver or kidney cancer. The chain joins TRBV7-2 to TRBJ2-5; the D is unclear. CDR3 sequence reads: CASSLVGETQYF. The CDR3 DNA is TGTGCCAGCAGCTTAGTCGGGGAGACCCAGTACTTC.